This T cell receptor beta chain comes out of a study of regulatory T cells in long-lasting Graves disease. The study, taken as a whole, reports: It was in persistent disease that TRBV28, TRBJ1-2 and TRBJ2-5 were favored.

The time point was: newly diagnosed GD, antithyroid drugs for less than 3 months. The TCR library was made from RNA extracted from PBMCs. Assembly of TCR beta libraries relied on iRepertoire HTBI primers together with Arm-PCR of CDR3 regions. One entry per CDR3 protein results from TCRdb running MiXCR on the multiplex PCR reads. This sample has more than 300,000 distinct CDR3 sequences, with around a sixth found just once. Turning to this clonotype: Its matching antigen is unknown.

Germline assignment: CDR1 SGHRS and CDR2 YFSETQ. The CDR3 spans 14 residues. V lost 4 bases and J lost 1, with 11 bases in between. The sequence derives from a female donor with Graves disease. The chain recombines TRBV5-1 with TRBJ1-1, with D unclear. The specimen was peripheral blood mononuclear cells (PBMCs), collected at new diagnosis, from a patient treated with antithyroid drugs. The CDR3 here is CASSPWTENTEAFF. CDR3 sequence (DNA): TGCGCCAGCAGCCCCTGGACGGAGAACACTGAAGCTTTCTTT.